Listed here are 11 T cell receptor beta chains from one sample, sequenced in a study of blood T cell repertoires in COVID-19. Libraries were prepared by immunoSEQ multiplex PCR; TCRdb keeps only in-frame clonotypes and omits some of them. The sample contains fewer than 200,000 clones, 82% of which appear only once. Sequencing input: PBMCs or T cells enriched from blood (not recorded which). Every receptor here comes from a man in his fifties or sixties who had recovered from COVID-19.

The genes are TRBV27 and TRBJ1-2; 7 bases map to TRBD1. The V segment lost 3 bases and the J segment 5 bases; nucleotides outside the gene matches: 9. The CDR3 sequence is 15 residues long. The germline gives CDR1 MNHEY, CDR2 SMNVEV (reference sequence). The CDR3, as DNA: TGTGCCAGCAGTTTGTTCGGGACAGCAGAATATGGCTACACCTTC. Its protein product is CASSLFGTAEYGYTF.

V is TRBV28 and J is TRBJ1-1, with D possibly matching TRBD1 (6 bases). V was pared by 5 bases and J by 4 bases, with 14 bases between. The CDR3 contains 14 residues. The germline CDR1 and CDR2 sequences are MDHEN and SYDVKM. The CDR3 reads CASSLTRGGTEAFF. The CDR3 DNA follows: TGTGCCAGCAGTCTAACTAGAGGGGGCACTGAAGCTTTCTTT.

The CDR3, as DNA: TGTGCCAGTAGTACTGACAGGGTTGGTGGCTATGGCTACACCTTC. Residues: CASSTDRVGGYGYTF. The chain joins TRBV19 to TRBJ1-2; TRBD1 matches at 7 bases. Germline values: CDR1 LNHDA, CDR2 SQIVND (reference sequence). After removal of 4 bases from V and 4 bases from J, the junction contained 9 bases not matched to a gene. CDR3 length: 15 amino acids.

The sample holds a few counts of this clone. J is TRBJ2-7 and V is TRBV7-9, with D uncertain. Germline V CDR1 and CDR2: SEHNR, FQNEAQ (reference sequence). The CDR3 has 14 residues. The V and J ends lost 3 bases and 6 bases respectively, with 15 bases between them. The CDR3 loop reads CASSFVSRGAEQYF. The CDR3, as DNA: TGTGCCAGCAGCTTTGTGTCGCGAGGTGCCGAGCAGTACTTC.

The chain uses TRBV7-5 and TRBJ1-4. TRBV7-5 has pseudogene status. The CDR3 has 11 amino acids. The CDR3 DNA reads TGTGCCAGCGCAACTAATGAAAAACTGTTTTTT. Translation: CASATNEKLFF.

This clone was counted a few times. The chain combines TRBV9 with TRBJ2-3; 8 bases are a match to TRBD1. V gave up 3 bases and J gave up 4 bases; unmatched junction bases: 7. The CDR3 consists of 15 residues. The germline CDR1 and CDR2 sequences are SGDLS and YYNGEE. CDR3 protein: CASSANRGAADTQYF. The CDR3 DNA reads TGTGCCAGCAGCGCTAACAGGGGGGCGGCAGATACGCAGTATTTT.

The chain couples TRBV14 to TRBJ2-5, with 8 bases aligning to TRBD1. In germline, CDR1 is SGHDN, CDR2 FVKESK. The CDR3 totals 16 residues. The V gene end was trimmed by 0 bases and the J gene end by 7 bases; junction bases not matched to a gene: 10. In nucleotides, the CDR3 is TGTGCCAGCAGCCAAGAAAGAGGGGGACAGGTGGGGACCCAGTACTTC. The encoded protein is CASSQERGGQVGTQYF.

The chain has TRBV30 and TRBJ2-2, with TRBD1 as a possible D gene (5 bases). Deletions cut 5 bases from V and 0 bases from J, with 16 bases between. The germline CDR1 and CDR2 sequences are GTSNPN and SVGIG (reference sequence). The CDR3 runs to 16 residues. The DNA of the CDR3 is TGTGCCTGGGTGATCGGACACTCATCGAACACCGGGGAGCTGTTTTTT. It codes for CAWVIGHSSNTGELFF.

The gene calls are TRBV5-4 and TRBJ2-7; TRBD2 matches at 10 bases. Germline CDR1 reads SGHNT; CDR2 reads YYREEE (reference sequence). CDR3 size: 16 residues. J lost 2 bases, V lost 0 bases, and 5 bases had no gene match. The CDR3 loop reads CASSLGLAGAAYEQYF. CDR3 sequence (DNA): TGTGCCAGCAGCTTGGGTCTAGCGGGGGCCGCCTACGAGCAGTACTTC. Filled out from reference TRBV5-4 and TRBJ2-7, the complete variable domain reads ETGVTQSPTHLIKTRGQQVTLRCSSQSGHNTVSWYQQALGQGPQFIFQYYREEENGRGNFPPRFSGLQFPNYSSELNVNALELDDSALYLCASSLGLAGAAYEQYFGPGTRLTVT.

The V gene is TRBV18, the J gene TRBJ1-1, with D possibly TRBD1 on 5 matching bases. V lost 4 bases and J lost 1, with 13 bases in between. The germline CDR1 and CDR2 sequences are KGHSH and LQKENI. The CDR3 is 15 amino acids. The CDR3, as DNA: TGTGCCAGCTCACTCTTAAACACAGGGAACACTGAAGCTTTCTTT. Its protein product is CASSLLNTGNTEAFF.

V usage is TRBV7-2 and J usage is TRBJ2-4; D ambiguous. CDR3 length equals 14 residues. V gave up 3 bases and J gave up 4 bases, with 10 bases separating them. Germline lookup yields CDR1 SGHTA and CDR2 FQGNSA. CDR3 nucleotides: TGTGCCAGCAGCTTGGGCGTCGAGAAAAACATTCAGTACTTC. Translation: CASSLGVEKNIQYF.